This T cell receptor (beta chain) originates from a study of Graves' ophthalmopathy and Graves' hyperthyroidism. At least ten counts were recorded for this clonotype. Amplification of the TCR beta CDR3 regions used RNA transcripts (as template). First-round RT-PCR employed HTBI primers, with a second-round multiplex PCR after it. MiXCR, applied by TCRdb to the multiplex PCR reads, yields one record per CDR3 protein. Among hundreds of thousands of distinct CDR3 sequences listed, around a fifth were seen once. Specimen: peripheral blood. The receptor comes from a woman under 30 with stable Graves' hyperthyroidism. Some clones in this sample may be carry-over from other donors' samples.

The CDR3 nucleotides are TGTGCCAGCAGCTCCATCTCGCTAGCGGGAGGCGGTGAGACCCAGTACTTC. Residues: CASSSISLAGGGETQYF. The V call is TRBV7-6, the J call TRBJ2-5; 11 bases fit TRBD2. Germline V CDR1 and CDR2: SGHVS, FNYEAQ. The CDR3 covers 17 residues. The junction had 12 bases not matched to a gene; V was cut back by 4 bases and J by 5 bases.